The present T cell receptor beta chain was sequenced within a study of T-cell reconstitution after alpha-beta-depleted transplantation in children. The CDR3 extends over 18 amino acids. The ends lost 6 bases at V and 9 bases at J; junction bases unmatched: 18. CDR1 is SGHAT, CDR2 FQNNGV, per germline. This sample's TCRbeta library carried unique molecular identifier barcodes. TCRdb processed the PCR reads anew with MiXCR; each CDR3 protein has one entry. The sample holds some 600,000 distinct CDR3 sequences, roughly 15% seen once. The clonotype originates from a human donor who donated a stem cell graft to a child with acute myeloid leukemia. The V gene is TRBV11-2, the J gene TRBJ2-6; 9 bases fit TRBD1. This material consisted of PBMCs from the stem cell graft donor, taken from the stem cell graft. The CDR3 region is CASSTNRGLTLLGNVLTF. CDR3 nucleotide sequence: TGTGCCAGCAGTACAAACAGGGGGCTAACCCTCTTGGGCAACGTCCTGACTTTC.